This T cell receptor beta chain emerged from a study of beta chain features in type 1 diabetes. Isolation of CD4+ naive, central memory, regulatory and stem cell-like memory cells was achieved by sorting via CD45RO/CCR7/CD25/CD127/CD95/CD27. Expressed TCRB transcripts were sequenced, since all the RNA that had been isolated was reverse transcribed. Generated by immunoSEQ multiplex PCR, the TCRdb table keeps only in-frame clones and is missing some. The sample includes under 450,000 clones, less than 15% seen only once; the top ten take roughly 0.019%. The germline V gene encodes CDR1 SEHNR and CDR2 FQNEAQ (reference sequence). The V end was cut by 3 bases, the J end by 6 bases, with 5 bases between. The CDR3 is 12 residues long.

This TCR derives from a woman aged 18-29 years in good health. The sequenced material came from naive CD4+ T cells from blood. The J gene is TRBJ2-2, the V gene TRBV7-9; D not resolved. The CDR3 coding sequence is TGTGCCAGCAGCTTCAATTCCGGGGAGCTGTTTTTT. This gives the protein CASSFNSGELFF.